A selection of T cell receptor beta chains follows, all from one sample in a study of cytomegalovirus exposure and HLA in healthy donors. Repertoires were generated with immunoSEQ multiplex PCR, while TCRdb's copy carries only in-frame clones and drops some. The sample has fewer than 250,000 clones, around 82% seen once. Sequenced input: PBMCs. Source of these receptors: a young man in good health and CMV-seronegative. CDR3s include the opening cysteine and the closing phenylalanine or tryptophan. A D gene is named only where the DNA matches it firmly. Rows give clone size only sometimes, using once, few, many, or a class for an expanded clone.

cdr3_length d_call j_call v_call clone_size cdr3_aa cdr3_nt
14 NA TRBJ2-3 TRBV7-9 NA CASSLTYSTDTQYF TGTGCCAGCAGCTTAACCTATAGCACAGATACGCAGTATTTT
15 TRBD1 TRBJ2-7 TRBV5-1 NA CASSLFGQGAGEQYF TGCGCCAGCAGCTTGTTTGGACAGGGGGCCGGGGAGCAGTACTTC
15 TRBD1 TRBJ2-1 TRBV28 NA CASSLGDRVYNEQFF TGTGCCAGCAGTTTGGGGGACAGGGTGTACAATGAGCAGTTCTTC
14 TRBD1 TRBJ1-2 TRBV2 once CASSTQGQGLGYTF TGTGCCAGCAGTACCCAGGGACAGGGTCTTGGCTACACCTTC
14 TRBD1 TRBJ2-7 TRBV5-4 NA CASSSGDRSYEQYF TGTGCCAGCAGCTCTGGGGACAGGAGCTACGAGCAGTACTTC
16 TRBD1 TRBJ1-4 TRBV25-1 NA CASSEDGQGIYEKLFF TGTGCCAGCAGTGAAGACGGACAGGGGATTTATGAAAAACTGTTTTTT
15 TRBD1 TRBJ2-1 TRBV11-3 NA CASSPRQGAGSEQFF TGTGCCAGCAGCCCCCGACAGGGGGCAGGCAGTGAGCAGTTCTTC
16 NA TRBJ2-6 TRBV6-5 NA CASSYRGASGANVLTF TGTGCCAGCAGTTACCGGGGGGCCTCTGGGGCCAACGTCCTGACTTTC
14 TRBD2 TRBJ2-1 TRBV7-2 NA CASSFGLANNEQFF TGTGCCAGCAGCTTCGGACTAGCGAACAATGAGCAGTTCTTC
17 TRBD1 TRBJ2-1 TRBV4-3 NA CASSQARGSPYFNEQFF TGCGCCAGCAGCCAAGCCAGGGGGAGCCCTTATTTCAATGAGCAGTTCTTC
15 TRBD2 TRBJ2-1 TRBV6-5 NA CASSLSSGGFNEQFF TGTGCCAGCAGTCTCTCTAGCGGGGGTTTCAATGAGCAGTTCTTC
19 TRBD2 TRBJ2-3 TRBV4-3 NA CASSQDWVTSVFSTDTQYF TGCGCCAGCAGCCAAGATTGGGTGACTAGCGTTTTTAGCACAGATACGCAGTATTTT
14 TRBD2 TRBJ2-3 TRBV11-3 NA CASSLGLATDTQYF TGTGCCAGCAGCTTAGGACTAGCTACAGATACGCAGTATTTT
15 TRBD1 TRBJ2-3 TRBV19 NA CASSTGQGLADTQYF TGTGCCAGTAGTACCGGACAGGGGTTGGCAGATACGCAGTATTTT
16 NA TRBJ2-2 TRBV4-1 NA CASSQVGGGAAGELFF TGCGCCAGCAGCCAAGTGGGAGGGGGGGCGGCCGGGGAGCTGTTTTTT
18 TRBD2 TRBJ2-7 TRBV4-1 NA CASSQRVIAGGLLYEQYF TGCGCCAGCAGCCAAAGGGTGATAGCGGGAGGGCTTCTCTACGAGCAGTACTTC
13 TRBD2 TRBJ2-3 TRBV6-6 NA CASNLAAWDTQYF TGTGCCAGCAACCTAGCGGCCTGGGATACGCAGTATTTT
15 NA TRBJ1-5 TRBV6-5 NA CASSQGQNSNQPQHF TGTGCCAGCAGCCAAGGACAGAATAGCAATCAGCCCCAGCATTTT
16 NA TRBJ1-3 TRBV12-5 NA CASGFRRRGQINTIYF TGTGCTAGTGGTTTCCGCCGGAGAGGTCAGATAAACACCATATATTTT
13 NA TRBJ2-7 TRBV5-1 NA CASSRDISYEQYF TGCGCCAGCAGCCGGGACATCTCCTACGAGCAGTACTTC
15 NA TRBJ2-5 TRBV6-4 once CASSENGGTAETQYF TGTGCCAGCAGTGAAAACGGGGGAACGGCGGAGACCCAGTACTTC
16 NA TRBJ1-1 TRBV5-4 NA CASSLGRARRDTEAFF TGTGCCAGCAGCTTGGGGAGGGCCCGAAGGGACACTGAAGCTTTCTTT
15 TRBD1 TRBJ1-6 TRBV9 few CASSEGAGYNSPLHF TGTGCCAGCAGCGAGGGGGCCGGGTATAATTCACCCCTCCACTTT
15 NA TRBJ1-5 TRBV5-6 NA CASSIQTPSNQPQHF TGTGCCAGCAGCATACAAACACCTAGCAATCAGCCCCAGCATTTT
15 TRBD1 TRBJ2-2 TRBV2 NA CASSGRDRATGELFF TGTGCCAGCAGTGGCCGGGACAGGGCCACCGGGGAGCTGTTTTTT
17 TRBD1 TRBJ2-2 TRBV7-8 NA CASTEPLGTGGTGELFF TGTGCCAGCACCGAACCTCTTGGGACAGGGGGTACCGGGGAGCTGTTTTTT
15 TRBD2 TRBJ2-1 TRBV19 once CASSLSGALYNEQFF TGTGCCAGTAGTCTTAGCGGGGCGCTCTACAATGAGCAGTTCTTC
17 NA TRBJ2-1 TRBV11-2 few CASSLPPQRGSYNEQFF TGTGCCAGCAGCTTACCCCCCCAGAGAGGCTCCTACAATGAGCAGTTCTTC
17 TRBD1 TRBJ2-1 TRBV7-9 once CASSDPTGTGLNNEQFF TGTGCCAGCAGTGACCCTACGGGGACAGGGTTAAACAATGAGCAGTTCTTC
15 TRBD2 TRBJ2-2 TRBV5-1 NA CASSYSSGRAGELFF TGCGCCAGCAGCTATAGTAGCGGGAGGGCCGGGGAGCTGTTTTTT
18 NA TRBJ2-1 TRBV7-8 NA CASSLAPSFNRAYNEQFF TGTGCCAGCAGCTTAGCCCCGTCTTTCAATCGGGCCTACAATGAGCAGTTCTTC
16 NA TRBJ2-5 TRBV9 NA CASSVDWYPLQETQYF TGTGCCAGCAGCGTAGACTGGTATCCCCTCCAAGAGACCCAGTACTTC
14 TRBD1 TRBJ1-5 TRBV18 NA CASSPGQVGQPQHF TGTGCCAGCTCACCCGGACAGGTGGGTCAGCCCCAGCATTTT
18 TRBD2 TRBJ2-3 TRBV7-2 once CASSLEVPASGKRDTQYF TGTGCCAGCAGCTTAGAGGTCCCTGCTAGCGGGAAGCGAGATACGCAGTATTTT
13 NA TRBJ2-3 TRBV7-6 once CASSLYYTDTQYF TGTGCCAGCAGCTTATACTACACAGATACGCAGTATTTT
13 TRBD2 TRBJ2-1 TRBV2 NA CASRLAGGYEQFF TGTGCCAGCAGACTAGCGGGCGGCTATGAGCAGTTCTTC
16 TRBD2 TRBJ2-1 TRBV4-1 NA CASSQDHGGGPWEQFF TGCGCCAGCAGCCAAGATCACGGCGGGGGGCCCTGGGAGCAGTTCTTC
12 TRBD1 TRBJ2-7 TRBV29-1 NA CSVERGQDEQYF TGCAGCGTTGAGAGGGGGCAGGACGAGCAGTACTTC
15 NA TRBJ2-1 TRBV10-2 NA CASSAGTGWPDEQFF TGCGCCAGCAGTGCTGGTACAGGGTGGCCCGATGAGCAGTTCTTC
18 TRBD1 TRBJ1-5 TRBV10-2 NA CASSEPGQGAPGNQPQHF TGCGCCAGCAGTGAGCCGGGACAGGGCGCCCCGGGCAATCAGCCCCAGCATTTT
14 NA TRBJ2-5 TRBV2 once CASSHRDWGETQYF TGTGCCAGCAGTCACCGGGACTGGGGAGAGACCCAGTACTTC
17 NA TRBJ1-5 TRBV5-1 NA CASSLGGENYSNQPQHF TGCGCCAGCAGCCTCGGGGGGGAGAACTATAGCAATCAGCCCCAGCATTTT
14 NA TRBJ1-4 TRBV9 NA CASSPWPLGEKLFF TGTGCCAGCAGTCCTTGGCCTTTGGGCGAAAAACTGTTTTTT
12 NA TRBJ1-1 TRBV6-1 NA CASRGMNTEAFF TGTGCCAGCAGGGGCATGAACACTGAAGCTTTCTTT
14 TRBD1 TRBJ1-5 TRBV28 NA CASSSTGGFQPQHF TGTGCCAGCAGTTCAACAGGGGGCTTTCAGCCCCAGCATTTT
14 NA TRBJ2-6 TRBV19 few CASSAYSGANVLTF TGTGCCAGTAGTGCTTACTCCGGGGCCAACGTCCTGACTTTC
14 TRBD1 TRBJ2-7 TRBV5-1 NA CASSLGQGPYEQYF TGCGCCAGCAGCCTGGGACAGGGACCCTACGAGCAGTACTTC
13 TRBD1 TRBJ1-2 TRBV30 NA CAWNGQGQYGYTF TGTGCCTGGAACGGACAGGGTCAATATGGCTACACCTTC
16 NA TRBJ2-2 TRBV7-6 NA CASSPPGAADTGELFF TGTGCCAGCAGCCCTCCGGGTGCGGCGGACACCGGGGAGCTGTTTTTT
15 TRBD2 TRBJ2-1 TRBV6-1 NA CASSEGTSGANEQFF TGTGCCAGCAGTGAAGGGACTAGCGGGGCCAATGAGCAGTTCTTC
18 NA TRBJ1-2 TRBV11-2 NA CASSLNLFQGRGNYGYTF TGTGCCAGCAGCTTAAACCTTTTCCAGGGACGGGGGAACTATGGCTACACCTTC
17 NA TRBJ1-1 TRBV5-1 NA CASSSPIHQGLNTEAFF TGCGCCAGCAGCTCCCCAATCCATCAGGGGTTGAACACTGAAGCTTTCTTT
15 TRBD1 TRBJ2-3 TRBV7-2 NA CASSLQDRSTDTQYF TGTGCCAGCAGCTTACAGGACAGGAGCACAGATACGCAGTATTTT
17 NA TRBJ2-2 TRBV9 NA CASSASPHAPNTGELFF TGTGCCAGCAGCGCTAGTCCCCATGCTCCGAACACCGGGGAGCTGTTTTTT